This note documents a single TCR beta chain sequence. Profiling relied on immunoSEQ multiplex PCR, and the TCRdb table lists in-frame clones only, not all of them. The sample contains 150,000 to 160,000 clones, less than 90% of which appear only once. Germline values: CDR1 SEHNR, CDR2 FQNEAQ (reference sequence). Trimming left V 5 bases short and J 10 bases short, with 12 bases between. There are 12 residues in the CDR3. The data belong to a study of T cell responses to AZD1222 COVID-19 vaccine. The material sequenced was peripheral blood, taken on day 0 of MenACWY control vaccination. The V and J genes are TRBV7-9 and TRBJ2-1, with D unclear. This TCR was recovered from an adult in good health. CDR3: CASSLQAGEQFF. The CDR3 bases are TGTGCCAGCAGCCTCCAAGCTGGGGAGCAGTTCTTC.